This TCR beta chain was obtained from a study of cytomegalovirus exposure and HLA in healthy donors. Turning to the study itself: About 85 million unique TCRs from HLA-typed donors were held in an early release of data.

Study-wide points: In most subjects, TCR beta sequences reportedly gave accurate predictions of HLA-A and HLA-B alleles. A few V segments could not be told apart, such as TRBV6-2 and TRBV6-3, and were left out. CMV serostatus alone was available as immune exposure information.

A multiplex PCR was run with 60 Vbeta primers and 13 Jbeta primers. Only in-frame clones appear in the TCRdb table, and some are missing; sequencing was by immunoSEQ multiplex PCR. The table includes 190,000 or so clones, 75% to 90% detected once. On this clone itself: The target antigen is unknown.

Losses at the gene ends were 3 bases for V and 4 bases for J; bases not matched to a gene: 5. The V gene's germline CDR1 is LGHNA and CDR2 YSLEER. The CDR3 contains 15 residues. This receptor was identified in a boy younger than 18 in good health and CMV-seronegative. Material: PBMCs. The V call is TRBV4-3, the J call TRBJ2-3; 9 nucleotides agree with TRBD1. The CDR3 here is CASSHRTGAPDTQYF. The CDR3 nucleotides are TGCGCCAGCAGCCATAGGACAGGGGCCCCAGATACGCAGTATTTT.